This T cell receptor beta chain was identified during a study of blood T cells in healthy people across ages. Study outcomes and limitations: Researchers judged that diversity estimates from one million T cells fell short of true values. Without sorted subsets, naive and antigen-experienced compartments could not be conclusively compared.

It was with a sample-barcoded 5' primer and a J-beta primer mix that a second PCR of roughly 7 to 12 cycles was run. TCRdb processed the 5' RACE reads anew with MiXCR; each CDR3 protein has one entry. The profile covers over 1,200,000 distinct CDR3 sequences, with 59% appearing a single time and roughly 6.3% taken by the ten largest. Notes on this clonotype: No antigen is known for it.

The sample consisted of blood. The TCR comes from a man aged 18 to 35 in good health.

This chain's CDR3 is CASRRDRGSDEQYF. The CDR3, as DNA: TGTGCCAGCAGGCGGGACAGGGGAAGCGACGAGCAGTACTTC. The V call is TRBV25-1, the J call TRBJ2-7; 10 nucleotides match TRBD1. V trimming: 6 bases; J trimming: 5 bases; junction bases outside the gene matches: 7. Germline lookup yields CDR1 MGHDK and CDR2 SYGVNS. This CDR3 contains 14 residues.